This paragraph reports one TCR beta chain. The data were taken from a study of blood T cell repertoires in COVID-19. In the study overall: Samples of COVID-19 (acute and convalescent) were obtained from the United States, Italy and Spain.

Per the original methods: Reference gene primer amplification gave nucleated cell count estimates. Method: immunoSEQ multiplex PCR; TCRdb's copy keeps in-frame clones and lacks some. The V and J calls and the clone size are those of that table, but D and trimming were determined from the DNA. The table shows about 89,000 clones, with 80% occurring only once. Germline CDR1 MNHEY, CDR2 SVGAGI. The germline V and J ends were trimmed by 8 bases and 6 bases, with 12 bases remaining between them. This CDR3 is built from 12 residues. The sequencing input was peripheral blood. The sequence was obtained from a woman aged 80 or over with acute or convalescent COVID-19. The chain couples TRBV6-5 to TRBJ2-3; TRBD2 might be the D (6 bases). The CDR3 DNA sequence: TGTGCCAGCGGGGGAGGCGGGGATACGCAGTATTTT. Translating it yields CASGGGGDTQYF.